What follows are 17 T cell receptor beta chains derived from one specimen sequenced in a study of CD8 T cells in Susac syndrome. After extraction with the RNeasy kit, roughly 0.5 to 1 ug of the RNA was reverse transcribed using random hexamers. A single record per CDR3 protein comes from TCRdb applying MiXCR to the immunoSEQ multiplex PCR reads. The data hold fewer than 300,000 distinct CDR3 sequences, with around 83% observed a single time. Sequenced sample: CD8+ T cells from PBMCs. These receptor sequences come from a human donor with multiple sclerosis.

The CDR3 nucleotides are TGTGCCAGCAGCTTAGGGACAGGGGTCGGTGAGCAGTTCTTC. Translated, it gives CASSLGTGVGEQFF. The genes are TRBV7-9 and TRBJ2-1; 9 positions match TRBD1. V lost 1 base to trimming and J lost 9 bases; unmatched junction nucleotides: 4. The germline V gene encodes CDR1 SEHNR and CDR2 FQNEAQ (reference sequence). The CDR3 spans 14 residues.

This sequence joins TRBV10-1 and TRBJ2-2; possibly TRBD1 for D (6 bases). This CDR3 comprises 13 residues. V was shortened by 4 bases and J by 6 bases, with 9 bases between the two germline ends. CDR1 is WNHNN and CDR2 is SYGVQD in the germline V gene (reference sequence). CDR3 nucleotides: TGCGCCAGCAGTGTACAGGGAGCCGGGGAGCTGTTTTTT. This sequence encodes CASSVQGAGELFF.

As to this clonotype: The junction departs from the called germline gene at one end, perhaps through a read error. The V gene is TRBV13, the J gene TRBJ2-2; 11 bases match TRBD2. Looked up from germline, CDR1 is PRHDT and CDR2 is FYEKMQ (reference sequence). This CDR3 region has 15 residues. The CDR3 protein is CASRLAGGLSGELFF. CDR3 DNA: TGTGCCAGCAGATTAGCGGGAGGGCTGTCCGGGGAGCTGTTTTTT.

This clonotype has only a few counts. The rearrangement links TRBV7-2 to TRBJ2-5, with unresolved D. The CDR3 has 13 amino acids. Trimming shortened V by 1 base and J by 5 bases, and 8 bases separated the two germline ends. Per germline, CDR1 SGHTA and CDR2 FQGNSA. Written as DNA, the CDR3 is TGTGCCAGCAGCTTAGACTCACGGGAGACCCAGTACTTC. Its protein is CASSLDSRETQYF.

This chain connects TRBV5-4 to TRBJ1-6; 9 nucleotides align to TRBD1. CDR1 and CDR2 (germline): SGHNT, YYREEE (reference sequence). CDR3 length: 15 amino acids. V was pared by 4 bases and J by 5 bases, with 4 bases of the junction left unmatched. The chain's CDR3 is CASSPDRGNNSPLHF. The CDR3 coding sequence is TGTGCCAGCAGCCCCGACAGGGGGAATAATTCACCCCTCCACTTT.

The CDR3: CAISESTVKGGTDTQYF. DNA of the CDR3: TGTGCCATCAGTGAGTCGACAGTTAAAGGAGGCACAGATACGCAGTATTTT. The V call is TRBV10-3, the J call TRBJ2-3; D perhaps matches TRBD1 (5 bases). Germline V gene data show CDR1 as ENHRY and CDR2 as SYGVKD. The CDR3 is 17 residues long. Trimming took off 0 bases at V and 1 base at J, with 14 bases between the two ends.

The chain employs TRBV28 and TRBJ2-3, with TRBD2 identical over 7 bases. The germline V gene has CDR1 MDHEN and CDR2 SYDVKM. This CDR3 spans 14 amino acids. V shed 8 bases and J 6 bases; nucleotides not matched to a gene: 11. The DNA of the CDR3 is TGTGCCAGCTCCTGGTGGAACGGGAGGGATACGCAGTATTTT. This codes for CASSWWNGRDTQYF. The full variable domain, in which reference TRBV28 and TRBJ2-3 provide the parts outside the CDR3, is DVKVTQSSRYLVKRTGEKVFLECVQDMDHENMFWYRQDPGLGLRLIYFSYDVKMKEKGDIPEGYSVSREKKERFSLILESASTNQTSMYLCASSWWNGRDTQYFGPGTRLTVL.

The chain uses TRBV13 and TRBJ2-1, with 8 bases matching TRBD2. Germline V CDR1 and CDR2: PRHDT, FYEKMQ (reference sequence). V gave up 5 bases and J gave up 3 bases; unmatched junction bases: 6. This CDR3 comprises 15 residues. CDR3 residues: CASSATSGYYNEQFF. The CDR3 region has the DNA TGTGCCAGCAGCGCAACTAGCGGCTACTACAATGAGCAGTTCTTC.

CDR3 loop: CASSVARVRAGELFF. DNA of the CDR3: TGTGCCAGCAGCGTAGCCAGGGTGAGGGCCGGGGAGCTGTTTTTT. This chain links TRBV9 with TRBJ2-2; D may match TRBD1 or TRBD2 (5 bases each). The CDR3 is 15 amino acids. CDR1 SGDLS and CDR2 YYNGEE come from the germline V gene. The V and J ends lost 0 bases and 6 bases respectively, with 12 bases between them.

This chain links TRBV27 with TRBJ2-2; the D is unclear. V was trimmed by 5 bases and J by 6 bases, leaving 10 bases between them. From germline, CDR1 is MNHEY and CDR2 SMNVEV (reference sequence). The CDR3 consists of 13 residues. The CDR3 DNA sequence: TGTGCCAGCAGTCCTGGATGGGCCGGGGAGCTGTTTTTT. This gives the protein CASSPGWAGELFF.

The V call is TRBV27, the J call TRBJ2-3; D may be TRBD1 (8 bases). The CDR3 loop spans 15 amino acids. Per germline, CDR1 MNHEY and CDR2 SMNVEV (reference sequence). V lost 4 bases and J 4 bases, leaving 15 bases between the germline ends. The CDR3 sequence: CASSSGQGGADTQYF. CDR3 bases: TGTGCCAGCAGTTCCGGACAGGGAGGGGCAGATACGCAGTATTTT.

J is TRBJ1-1 and V is TRBV9, with a tentative D call TRBD1 (5 bases). The ends were cut back, 0 bases at V and 10 bases at J, with 10 bases in the middle. The CDR3 has 12 residues. Germline assignment: CDR1 SGDLS and CDR2 YYNGEE. CDR3 in DNA: TGTGCCAGCAGCGTAGTCGTCGGGGGAGCTTTCTTT. This codes for CASSVVVGGAFF.

The chain joins TRBV24-1 to TRBJ2-2; the match to TRBD2 covers 13 bases. The ends lost 2 bases at V and 4 bases at J; junction bases unmatched: 21. The CDR3 has 23 residues. The V gene's germline CDR1 is KGHDR and CDR2 SFDVKD. The CDR3 DNA sequence: TGTGCCACCAGTGATTCAAACTACGACACCCGGACTAGCGGGAGTTGGGTCACCGGGGAGCTGTTTTTT. It specifies CATSDSNYDTRTSGSWVTGELFF.

The V gene is TRBV5-4, the J gene TRBJ2-2; D may be TRBD1 or TRBD2 (6 bases each). The CDR3 covers 14 residues. The V gene lost 0 bases and the J gene lost 6 bases, with 9 bases spanning the gap. CDR1 is SGHNT, CDR2 YYREEE, per germline (reference sequence). CDR3 in DNA: TGTGCCAGCAGCTTGGTAGGGGGGCCCGGGGAGCTGTTTTTT. It yields the protein CASSLVGGPGELFF.

V is TRBV20-1 and J is TRBJ2-5; D ambiguous. V was shortened by 3 bases and J by 5 bases, with 19 bases between the two germline ends. The length of the CDR3 is 15 residues. CDR1 is DFQATT and CDR2 is SNEGSKA in the germline V gene (reference sequence). DNA of the CDR3: TGCAGTGCTAGGGGCCCGACTGATATGAGGGAGACCCAGTACTTC. As protein: CSARGPTDMRETQYF.

The rearrangement links TRBV5-6 to TRBJ2-1; D is undetermined. This CDR3 is 14 amino acids long. CDR1 is SGHDT and CDR2 is YYEEEE in the germline V gene. V lost 0 bases to trimming and J lost 10 bases, with 14 bases between them. CDR3 nucleotides: TGTGCCAGCAGCTTGGCCGGATATAGGGCCGAGCAGTTCTTC. This codes for CASSLAGYRAEQFF.

This rearrangement joins TRBV10-3 to TRBJ1-2; 10 nucleotides line up with TRBD1. Trimming removed 7 bases from V and 4 bases from J; junction bases left unmatched: 9. Germline V gives CDR1 ENHRY, CDR2 SYGVKD. The CDR3 has 15 residues. The CDR3 DNA follows: TGTGCCATCACCACGGACAGGGGGATAGGCTATGGCTACACCTTC. Amino acid sequence: CAITTDRGIGYGYTF.